This entry describes one T cell receptor beta chain. Its antigen is currently unknown. These data belong to a study of cytomegalovirus exposure and HLA in healthy donors. The overall study: A later analysis reported the same platform for the 120 or so validation repertoires and the 666 first-cohort repertoires. Findings and caveats of the study: According to a later analysis, TCR clusters from the first cohort tended to co-occur in the approximately 130 validation repertoires. The authors confirmed in vitro that three CMV-associated chains were specific for CMV antigens.

Unmatched junction bases numbered 4, after V lost 8 bases and J lost 1 base. Germline V gene data show CDR1 as MNHNS and CDR2 as SASEGT. This CDR3 comprises 14 residues. Profiling relied on immunoSEQ multiplex PCR, and the TCRdb table lists in-frame clones only, not all of them. The data contain 150,000 to 200,000 clones, 75% to 90% of them singletons. The source material was PBMCs. This TCR derives from a woman under 30 in good health and CMV-seronegative. This chain joins TRBV6-1 and TRBJ2-3, with 9 bases matching TRBD2. The DNA of the CDR3 is TGTGCCAGCCTTCAGCGGGGGGGCACAGATACGCAGTATTTT. It translates to CASLQRGGTDTQYF.